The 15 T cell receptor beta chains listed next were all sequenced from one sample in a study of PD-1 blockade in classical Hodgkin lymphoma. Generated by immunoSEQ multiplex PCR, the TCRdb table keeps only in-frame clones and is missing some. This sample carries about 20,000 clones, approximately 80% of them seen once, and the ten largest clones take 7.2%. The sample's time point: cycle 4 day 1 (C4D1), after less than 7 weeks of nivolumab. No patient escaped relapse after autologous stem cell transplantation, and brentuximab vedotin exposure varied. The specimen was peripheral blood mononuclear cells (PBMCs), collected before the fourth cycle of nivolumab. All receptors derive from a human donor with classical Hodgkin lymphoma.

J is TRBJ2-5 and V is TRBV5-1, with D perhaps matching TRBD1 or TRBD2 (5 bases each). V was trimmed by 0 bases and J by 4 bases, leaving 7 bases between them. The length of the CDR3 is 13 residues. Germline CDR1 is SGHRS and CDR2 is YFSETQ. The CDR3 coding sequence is TGCGCCAGCAGCTTGGCGGGGACAGAGACCCAGTACTTC. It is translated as CASSLAGTETQYF. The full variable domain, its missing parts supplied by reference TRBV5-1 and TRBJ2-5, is KAGVTQTPRYLIKTRGQQVTLSCSPISGHRSVSWYQQTPGQGLQFLFEYFSETQRNKGNFPGRFSGRQFSNSRSEMNVSTLELGDSALYLCASSLAGTETQYFGPGTRLLVL.

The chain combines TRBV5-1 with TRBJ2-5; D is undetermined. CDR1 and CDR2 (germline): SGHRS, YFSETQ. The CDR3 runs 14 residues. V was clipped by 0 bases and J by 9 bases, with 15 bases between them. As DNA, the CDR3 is TGCGCCAGCAGCTTGGCGGACCCGGCCACGTCCCAGTACTTC. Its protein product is CASSLADPATSQYF. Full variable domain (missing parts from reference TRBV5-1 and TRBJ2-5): KAGVTQTPRYLIKTRGQQVTLSCSPISGHRSVSWYQQTPGQGLQFLFEYFSETQRNKGNFPGRFSGRQFSNSRSEMNVSTLELGDSALYLCASSLADPATSQYFGPGTRLLVL.

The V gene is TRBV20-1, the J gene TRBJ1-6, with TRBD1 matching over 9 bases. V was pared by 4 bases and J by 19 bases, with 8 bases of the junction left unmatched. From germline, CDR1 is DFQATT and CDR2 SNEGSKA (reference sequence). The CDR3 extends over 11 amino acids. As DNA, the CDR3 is TGCAGTGCTAAGAGGGACAGGGACGTTCACTTT. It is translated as CSAKRDRDVHF.

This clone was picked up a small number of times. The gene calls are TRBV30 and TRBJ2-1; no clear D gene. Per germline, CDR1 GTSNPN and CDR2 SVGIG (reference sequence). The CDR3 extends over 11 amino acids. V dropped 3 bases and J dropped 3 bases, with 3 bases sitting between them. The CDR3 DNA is TGTGCCTGGAGGGGCTACAATGAGCAGTTCTTC. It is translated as CAWRGYNEQFF.

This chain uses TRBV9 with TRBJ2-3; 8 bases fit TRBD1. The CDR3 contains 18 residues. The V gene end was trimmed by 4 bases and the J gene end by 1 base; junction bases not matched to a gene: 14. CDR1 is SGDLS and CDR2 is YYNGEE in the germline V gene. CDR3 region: CASSPRDRKNSGTDTQYF. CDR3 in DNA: TGTGCCAGCAGCCCTCGGGACAGGAAAAATTCAGGCACAGATACGCAGTATTTT.

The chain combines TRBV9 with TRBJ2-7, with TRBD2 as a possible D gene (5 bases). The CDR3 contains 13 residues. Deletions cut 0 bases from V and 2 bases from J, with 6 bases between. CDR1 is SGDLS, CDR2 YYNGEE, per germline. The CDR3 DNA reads TGTGCCAGCAGCGTAGACGGGACCTACGAGCAGTACTTC. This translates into CASSVDGTYEQYF.

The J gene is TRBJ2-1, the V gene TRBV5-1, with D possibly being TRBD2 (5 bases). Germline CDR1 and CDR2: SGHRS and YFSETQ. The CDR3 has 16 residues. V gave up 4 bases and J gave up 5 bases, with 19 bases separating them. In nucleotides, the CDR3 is TGCGCCAGCAGCACCGGGGAGAGGAACTTCAACAATGAGCAGTTCTTC. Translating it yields CASSTGERNFNNEQFF.

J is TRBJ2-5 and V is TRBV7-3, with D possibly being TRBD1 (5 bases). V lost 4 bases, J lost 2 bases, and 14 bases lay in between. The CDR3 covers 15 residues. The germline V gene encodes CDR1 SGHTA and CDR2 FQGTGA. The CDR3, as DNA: TGTGCCAGCAGCTCCATAAGGGGCCTGCAAGAGACCCAGTACTTC. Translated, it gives CASSSIRGLQETQYF. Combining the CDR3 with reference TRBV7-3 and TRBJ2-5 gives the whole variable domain GAGVSQTPSNKVTEKGKYVELRCDPISGHTALYWYRQSLGQGPEFLIYFQGTGAADDSGLPNDRFFAVRPEGSVSTLKIQRTERGDSAVYLCASSSIRGLQETQYFGPGTRLLVL.

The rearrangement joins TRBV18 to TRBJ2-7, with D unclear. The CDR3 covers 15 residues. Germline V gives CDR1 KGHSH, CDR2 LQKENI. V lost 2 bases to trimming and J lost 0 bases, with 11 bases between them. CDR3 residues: CASSPDGHRSYEQYF. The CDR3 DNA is TGTGCCAGCTCACCAGATGGGCACCGCTCCTACGAGCAGTACTTC.

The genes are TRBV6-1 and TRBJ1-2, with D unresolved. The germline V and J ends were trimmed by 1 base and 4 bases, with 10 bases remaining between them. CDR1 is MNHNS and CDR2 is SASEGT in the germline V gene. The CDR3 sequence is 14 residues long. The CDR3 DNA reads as TGTGCCAGCAGTGAAGGTTTTGAGGTCTATGGCTACACCTTC. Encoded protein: CASSEGFEVYGYTF.

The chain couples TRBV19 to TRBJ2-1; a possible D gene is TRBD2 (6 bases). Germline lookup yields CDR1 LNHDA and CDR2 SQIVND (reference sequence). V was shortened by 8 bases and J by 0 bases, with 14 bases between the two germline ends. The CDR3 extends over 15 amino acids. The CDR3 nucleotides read TGTGCCAGTCGACTAGTTAGGGGCTCCTACAATGAGCAGTTCTTC. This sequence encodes CASRLVRGSYNEQFF.

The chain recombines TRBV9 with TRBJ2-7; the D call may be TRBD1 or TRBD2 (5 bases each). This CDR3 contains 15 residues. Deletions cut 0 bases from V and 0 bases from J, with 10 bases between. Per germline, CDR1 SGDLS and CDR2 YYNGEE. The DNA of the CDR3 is TGTGCCAGCAGCGTAGGCCCAGGGAGCTCCTACGAGCAGTACTTC. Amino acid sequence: CASSVGPGSSYEQYF.

The CDR3 region is CASSLAGGGYTF. In DNA, the CDR3 is TGTGCCAGCAGCTTAGCTGGGGGCGGCTACACCTTC. The chain links TRBV13 to TRBJ1-2; possible D gene TRBD1, 6 bases. Germline values: CDR1 PRHDT, CDR2 FYEKMQ (reference sequence). The CDR3 has 12 amino acids. The V end was cut by 1 base, the J end by 8 bases, with 8 bases between.

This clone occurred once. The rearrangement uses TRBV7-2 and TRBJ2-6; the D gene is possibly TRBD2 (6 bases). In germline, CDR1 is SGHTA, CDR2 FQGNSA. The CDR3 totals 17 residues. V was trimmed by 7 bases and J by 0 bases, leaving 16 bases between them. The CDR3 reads CASTGGAQVSGANVLTF. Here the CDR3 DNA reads TGTGCCAGCACCGGAGGGGCGCAGGTCTCTGGGGCCAACGTCCTGACTTTC. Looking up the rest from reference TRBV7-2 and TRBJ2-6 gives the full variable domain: GAGVSQSPSNKVTEKGKDVELRCDPISGHTALYWYRQSLGQGLEFLIYFQGNSAPDKSGLPSDRFSAERTGGSVSTLTIQRTQQEDSAVYLCASTGGAQVSGANVLTFGAGSRLTVL.

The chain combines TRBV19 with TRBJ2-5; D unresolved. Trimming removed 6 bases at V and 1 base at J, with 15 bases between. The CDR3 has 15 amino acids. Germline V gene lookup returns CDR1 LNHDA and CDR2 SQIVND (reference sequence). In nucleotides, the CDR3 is TGTGCCAGTAGCTTGGATCTCTTGGGCCAAGAGACCCAGTACTTC. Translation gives CASSLDLLGQETQYF.